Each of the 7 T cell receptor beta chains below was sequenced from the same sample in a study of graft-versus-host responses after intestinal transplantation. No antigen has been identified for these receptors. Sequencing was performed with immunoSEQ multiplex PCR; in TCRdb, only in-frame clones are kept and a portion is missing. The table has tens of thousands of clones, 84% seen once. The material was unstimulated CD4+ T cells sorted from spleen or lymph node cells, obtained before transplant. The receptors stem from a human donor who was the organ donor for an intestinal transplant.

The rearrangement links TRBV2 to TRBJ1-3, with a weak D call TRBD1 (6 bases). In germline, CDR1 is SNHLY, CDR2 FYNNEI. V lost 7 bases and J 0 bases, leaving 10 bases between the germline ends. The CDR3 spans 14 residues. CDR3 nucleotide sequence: TGTGCCAGCACCACAGGGAACTCTGGAAACACCATATATTTT. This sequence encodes CASTTGNSGNTIYF.

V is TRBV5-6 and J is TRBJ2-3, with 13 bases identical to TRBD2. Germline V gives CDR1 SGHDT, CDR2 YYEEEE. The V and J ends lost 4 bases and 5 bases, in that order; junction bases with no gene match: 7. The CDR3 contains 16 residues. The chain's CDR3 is CASSPRTSGGVDTQYF. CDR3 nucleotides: TGTGCCAGCAGCCCGCGGACTAGCGGGGGCGTAGATACGCAGTATTTT.

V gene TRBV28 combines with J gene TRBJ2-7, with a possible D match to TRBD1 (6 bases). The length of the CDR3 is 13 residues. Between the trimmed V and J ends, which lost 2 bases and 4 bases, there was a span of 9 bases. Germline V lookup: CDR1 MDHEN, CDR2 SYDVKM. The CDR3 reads CASSLIQGYEQYV. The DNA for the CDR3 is TGTGCCAGCAGTTTAATCCAGGGGTACGAGCAGTACGTC.

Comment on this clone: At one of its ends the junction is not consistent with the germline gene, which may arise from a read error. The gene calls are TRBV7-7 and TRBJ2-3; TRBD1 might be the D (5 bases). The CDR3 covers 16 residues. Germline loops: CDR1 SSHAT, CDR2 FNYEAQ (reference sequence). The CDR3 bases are TGTGCTAGCAGCCCGTCAGTGCTCGAAGGGGCAGATACGCAGTATTTT. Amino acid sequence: CASSPSVLEGADTQYF.

The CDR3 coding sequence is TGTGCCAGCAGCCCCTGGGCTGCTAATGAAAAACTGTTTTTT. This translates into CASSPWAANEKLFF. V usage is TRBV7-9 and J usage is TRBJ1-4; the D is unclear. The CDR3 is 14 amino acids. With 5 bases removed from V and 3 bases from J, the gap between germline ends came to 10 bases. Germline lookup yields CDR1 SEHNR and CDR2 FQNEAQ (reference sequence).

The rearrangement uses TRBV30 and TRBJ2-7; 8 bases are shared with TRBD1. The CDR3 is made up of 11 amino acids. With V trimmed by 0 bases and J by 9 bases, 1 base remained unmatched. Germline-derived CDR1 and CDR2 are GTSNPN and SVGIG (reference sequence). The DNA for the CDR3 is TGTGCCTGGAGTGTAGGGACAGGGCAGTACGTC. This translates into CAWSVGTGQYV.

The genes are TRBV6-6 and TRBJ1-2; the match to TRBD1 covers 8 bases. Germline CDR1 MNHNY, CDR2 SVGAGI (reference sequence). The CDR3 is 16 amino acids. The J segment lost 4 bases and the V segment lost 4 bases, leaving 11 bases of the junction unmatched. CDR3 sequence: CASSSPGTGDLYGYTF. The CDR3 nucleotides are TGTGCCAGCAGTTCTCCCGGGACAGGTGATCTCTATGGCTACACCTTC.